This TCR beta chain was sequenced in a study of shared clonotypes between healthy human individuals. Selected positively for CCR7 and CD45RO-negative, naive CD8 cells excluded terminally differentiated effector memory CD45RA+ cells. This table comes from immunoSEQ multiplex PCR, and its TCRdb copy is limited to in-frame clones, with some not included. Among some 580,000 clones listed, more than 95% were seen once. Germline CDR1 SGHVS, CDR2 FNYEAQ. The V gene lost 6 bases and the J gene lost 5 bases, with 18 bases spanning the gap. This CDR3 comprises 15 residues. Regarding this clone: Antigen specificity is unknown.

Overall study findings and caveats: Sampling included only blood; tissue repertoires likely differ.

Sequenced input: naive CD8+ T cells sorted from blood. This clonotype was sampled from a young man in good health. J is TRBJ2-3 and V is TRBV7-6; D possibly corresponds to TRBD2 (5 bases). The CDR3 nucleotides are TGTGCCAGCAGTCCCATACCGGACTCAAGAGATACGCAGTATTTT. Its translation: CASSPIPDSRDTQYF.